This entry lists 22 T cell receptor beta chains sequenced from one sample in a study of technical replicates of blood from four donors. Method: immunoSEQ multiplex PCR; TCRdb's copy keeps in-frame clones and lacks some. Of 65,000 to 90,000 clones listed, 86% are singletons. Sequenced: PBMCs. The receptors here all came from a human donor in good health. Some clones in this sample may be carry-over from other donors' samples.

V is TRBV27 and J is TRBJ2-3, with 10 bases fitting TRBD2. V was pared by 6 bases and J by 5 bases, with 14 bases of the junction left unmatched. The CDR3 sequence is 17 residues long. Germline loops: CDR1 MNHEY, CDR2 SMNVEV (reference sequence). The CDR3 region has the DNA TGTGCCAGCAGAAGAAGGCAGAGTAGCGGGAGGTTAGATACGCAGTATTTT. It is translated as CASRRRQSSGRLDTQYF.

There are a few counts of this clone. This chain links TRBV2 with TRBJ2-1; 7 bases match TRBD2. Germline V gene data show CDR1 as SNHLY and CDR2 as FYNNEI. CDR3 size: 11 residues. With V trimmed by 7 bases and J by 8 bases, 2 bases remained unmatched. CDR3 amino acids: CASTREDEQFF. The DNA of the CDR3 is TGTGCCAGCACACGGGAGGATGAGCAGTTCTTC.

The V and J genes are TRBV30 and TRBJ1-5; no clear D. This CDR3 region has 16 residues. Germline loops: CDR1 GTSNPN, CDR2 SVGIG (reference sequence). The V end was cut by 3 bases, the J end by 1 base, with 16 bases between. The CDR3, as DNA: TGTGCCTGGAGCGCCGCGGGAGCGACAAGCAATCAGCCCCAGCATTTT. Residues: CAWSAAGATSNQPQHF.

This chain connects TRBV18 to TRBJ1-1; TRBD1 agrees at 7 bases. From germline, CDR1 is KGHSH and CDR2 LQKENI. Unmatched junction bases numbered 9, after V lost 4 bases and J lost 4 bases. This CDR3 has 15 residues. The CDR3: CASSLDRVQGTEAFF. CDR3 bases: TGTGCCAGCTCACTCGACAGGGTGCAAGGCACTGAAGCTTTCTTT.

This clone was observed a handful of times. V is TRBV29-1 and J is TRBJ1-5; unclear D gene. The V end lost 8 bases, the J end lost 6 bases, and 8 bases lay between the germline ends. This CDR3 comprises 10 residues. Germline V gene lookup returns CDR1 SQVTM and CDR2 ANQGSEA. The CDR3 region is CSSSVQPQHF. CDR3 sequence (DNA): TGCAGCTCCTCTGTTCAGCCCCAGCATTTT.

This chain connects TRBV2 to TRBJ2-3, with TRBD1 as a possible D gene (5 bases). Germline V gene sequence: CDR1 SNHLY, CDR2 FYNNEI. The V and J ends lost 8 bases and 2 bases respectively, with 14 bases between them. The CDR3 contains 14 residues. The CDR3 protein is CASDSDTPTDTQYF. DNA of the CDR3: TGTGCCAGCGACTCGGACACCCCCACAGATACGCAGTATTTT.

This rearrangement joins TRBV5-5 to TRBJ2-7; D is perhaps TRBD2 (6 bases). Trimming took off 4 bases at V and 6 bases at J, with 11 bases between the two ends. CDR3 length equals 12 residues. Germline loops: CDR1 SGHKS, CDR2 YYEKEE (reference sequence). The CDR3 here is CASSEGLREQYF. CDR3 nucleotide sequence: TGTGCCAGCAGCGAGGGACTGCGCGAGCAGTACTTC.

This clone is a singleton in its sample. This sequence joins TRBV27 and TRBJ1-2; 10 nucleotides align to TRBD1. The CDR3 sequence is 13 residues long. The V gene's germline CDR1 is MNHEY and CDR2 SMNVEV (reference sequence). Trimming took 6 bases from V and 7 from J; bases not matched to a gene: 5. DNA for the CDR3: TGTGCCAGCAGGACAGGGGGCGCGGGTGGCTACACCTTC. It encodes CASRTGGAGGYTF.

The V call is TRBV5-6, the J call TRBJ1-2; 9 bases fit TRBD1. Germline CDR1 and CDR2: SGHDT and YYEEEE. The CDR3 contains 14 residues. V was pared by 0 bases and J by 8 bases, with 5 bases of the junction left unmatched. CDR3 nucleotide sequence: TGTGCCAGCAGCTTGGAACAGGGGGCTGGCGGCTACACCTTC. This encodes CASSLEQGAGGYTF.

This chain uses TRBV4-3 with TRBJ2-1; 10 bases match TRBD1. Germline CDR1 and CDR2: LGHNA and YSLEER. V shed 0 bases, J shed 6 bases, and the junction held 8 bases outside the gene matches. CDR3 length equals 17 residues. The CDR3 protein is CASSQEPRDRGFNEQFF. CDR3 in DNA: TGCGCCAGCAGCCAAGAACCGAGGGACAGGGGATTCAATGAGCAGTTCTTC.

V usage is TRBV6-1 and J usage is TRBJ1-6; unclear D gene. The CDR3 runs to 14 residues. V gave up 2 bases and J gave up 6 bases, with 8 bases separating them. The germline V gene encodes CDR1 MNHNS and CDR2 SASEGT. The CDR3 coding sequence is TGTGCCAGCAGTGAATCACAGAGTAATTCACCCCTCCACTTT. Translating it yields CASSESQSNSPLHF.

This sequence joins TRBV5-1 and TRBJ2-3, with unresolved D. Trimming left V 1 base short and J 3 bases short, with 12 bases between. Germline V lookup: CDR1 SGHRS, CDR2 YFSETQ. This CDR3 is 15 amino acids long. DNA for the CDR3: TGCGCCAGCAGCTTGACGGTCCTGAGGACAGATACGCAGTATTTT. This codes for CASSLTVLRTDTQYF.

This clone has only a few counts. The chain joins TRBV7-2 to TRBJ2-5, with D maybe TRBD2 (6 bases). The CDR3 loop spans 15 amino acids. V gave up 5 bases and J gave up 5 bases, with 18 bases separating them. Germline loops: CDR1 SGHTA, CDR2 FQGNSA. CDR3 residues: CASSTLGTPLETQYF. The CDR3 nucleotides are TGTGCCAGCAGCACCCTTGGGACTCCCTTGGAGACCCAGTACTTC.

The rearrangement links TRBV5-6 to TRBJ1-2; 10 bases agree with TRBD1. Germline CDR1 and CDR2: SGHDT and YYEEEE. The V gene end was trimmed by 4 bases and the J gene end by 7 bases; junction bases not matched to a gene: 10. The CDR3 loop spans 15 amino acids. The CDR3 nucleotides read TGTGCCAGCAGCAAGACAGGGGGCGTTTGGCGTGGCTACACCTTC. Translation gives CASSKTGGVWRGYTF.

Only a few counts were recorded for this clone. The chain uses TRBV9 and TRBJ2-7; D is possibly TRBD1 (6 bases). The CDR3 length is 14 residues. V was cut by 0 bases and J by 2 bases, with 9 bases left in between. Germline-derived CDR1 and CDR2 are SGDLS and YYNGEE. CDR3 protein: CASSVGQEPYEQYF. DNA for the CDR3: TGTGCCAGCAGCGTAGGACAGGAACCCTACGAGCAGTACTTC.

The chain employs TRBV9 and TRBJ2-1; 11 nucleotides align to TRBD2. The CDR3 runs 16 residues. Germline loops: CDR1 SGDLS, CDR2 YYNGEE. The junction had 1 base not matched to a gene; V was cut back by 2 bases and J by 0 bases. CDR3 protein: CASSVGLADSYNEQFF. CDR3 in DNA: TGTGCCAGCAGCGTGGGACTAGCGGACTCCTACAATGAGCAGTTCTTC. Full variable domain (rest looked up from reference TRBV9 and TRBJ2-1): DSGVTQTPKHLITATGQRVTLRCSPRSGDLSVYWYQQSLDQGLQFLIQYYNGEERAKGNILERFSAQQFPDLHSELNLSSLELGDSALYFCASSVGLADSYNEQFFGPGTRLTVL.

This clone was observed a few times. The J gene is TRBJ1-6, the V gene TRBV5-4; 7 bases line up with TRBD1. This CDR3 region has 14 residues. Germline lookup yields CDR1 SGHNT and CDR2 YYREEE (reference sequence). V was clipped by 3 bases and J by 8 bases; unmatched bases: 5. The CDR3 loop is CASSSGTAYSPLHF. CDR3 DNA: TGTGCCAGCAGCTCCGGGACAGCCTATTCACCCCTCCACTTT. The variable domain in full, with the rest retrieved from reference TRBV5-4 and TRBJ1-6, is ETGVTQSPTHLIKTRGQQVTLRCSSQSGHNTVSWYQQALGQGPQFIFQYYREEENGRGNFPPRFSGLQFPNYSSELNVNALELDDSALYLCASSSGTAYSPLHFGNGTRLTVT.

V gene TRBV6-5 combines with J gene TRBJ2-7; D gene unclear. Germline V gene sequence: CDR1 MNHEY, CDR2 SVGAGI. This CDR3 is built from 12 residues. Trimming removed 6 bases from V and 2 bases from J, with 8 bases in between. CDR3 sequence (DNA): TGTGCCAGCAGGCCATCAGCCTACGAGCAGTACTTC. As protein: CASRPSAYEQYF.

The CDR3: CASSAGLGQGIYEQYF. The CDR3 DNA reads TGTGCCAGCAGCGCTGGGCTGGGACAGGGGATCTACGAGCAGTACTTC. The chain links TRBV5-6 to TRBJ2-7; 10 bases map to TRBD1. V was pared by 4 bases and J by 3 bases, with 10 bases of the junction left unmatched. The germline V gene encodes CDR1 SGHDT and CDR2 YYEEEE. The CDR3 is made up of 16 amino acids.

V usage is TRBV11-2 and J usage is TRBJ2-2; possible D gene TRBD2, 5 bases. Looked up from germline, CDR1 is SGHAT and CDR2 is FQNNGV. V was clipped by 7 bases and J by 5 bases, with 8 bases between them. This CDR3 is built from 12 residues. DNA for the CDR3: TGTGCCAGCAATCGGGATACCGGGGAGCTGTTTTTT. This codes for CASNRDTGELFF.

As to this clone: In the same sample, other DNA sequences code for this CDR3. The chain employs TRBV6-5 and TRBJ1-5, with D hard to call. The length of the CDR3 is 14 residues. The V and J ends lost 2 bases and 1 base respectively, with 6 bases between them. Germline V gives CDR1 MNHEY, CDR2 SVGAGI. CDR3 nucleotide sequence: TGTGCCAGCAGTTACGGCAGGAGCAATCAGCCCCAGCATTTT. It codes for CASSYGRSNQPQHF.

The J gene is TRBJ1-3, the V gene TRBV4-3; D call uncertain. The germline V gene encodes CDR1 LGHNA and CDR2 YSLEER. The CDR3 is made up of 16 amino acids. Trimming took off 0 bases at V and 1 base at J, with 10 bases between the two ends. The CDR3, as DNA: TGCGCCAGCAGCCAAGATCGCTCTGCGTCTGGAAACACCATATATTTT. It specifies CASSQDRSASGNTIYF.